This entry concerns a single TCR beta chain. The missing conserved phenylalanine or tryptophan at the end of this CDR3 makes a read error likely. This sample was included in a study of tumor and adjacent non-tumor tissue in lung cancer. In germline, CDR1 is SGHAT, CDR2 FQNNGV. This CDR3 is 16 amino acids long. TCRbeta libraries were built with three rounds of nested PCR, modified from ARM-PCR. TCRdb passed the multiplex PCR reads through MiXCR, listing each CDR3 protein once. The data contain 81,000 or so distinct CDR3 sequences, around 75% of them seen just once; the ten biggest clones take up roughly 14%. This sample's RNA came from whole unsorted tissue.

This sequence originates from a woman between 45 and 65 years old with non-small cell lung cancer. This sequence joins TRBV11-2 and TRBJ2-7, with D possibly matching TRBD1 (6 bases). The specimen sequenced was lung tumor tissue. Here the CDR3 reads CTSNLGSGAGSYEQYL. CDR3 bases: TGTACCAGCAATTTAGGGTCAGGGGCCGGCTCCTACGAGCAGTACCTC.